The 10 T cell receptor beta chains below all came from one sample that was sequenced in a study of CD8+ T cells in alopecia areata. The authors extracted RNA and reverse transcribed it into cDNA as the sequencing template. The assay was immunoSEQ multiplex PCR, and TCRdb's table has in-frame clones only and misses some. Of around 100,000 clones detected, just over 85% appear once; the ten largest clones hold roughly 10%. Treatment indicated: oral pan-JAK inhibitor, 5-10 mg twice daily. The material sequenced was CD8+ T cells sorted from blood, taken around week 34, from a patient treated with tofacitinib. The receptors originated from a human donor with alopecia areata.

This clone was observed a handful of times. The gene calls are TRBV5-1 and TRBJ2-3, with D maybe TRBD2 (5 bases). V was cut by 0 bases and J by 2 bases, with 10 bases left in between. Looked up from germline, CDR1 is SGHRS and CDR2 is YFSETQ. The CDR3 is 15 residues long. This CDR3 is CASSLERRVTDTQYF. The DNA of the CDR3 is TGCGCCAGCAGCTTGGAGAGGCGGGTCACAGATACGCAGTATTTT.

The chain joins TRBV6-1 to TRBJ1-5, with 8 positions matching TRBD1. The J segment lost 4 bases and the V segment lost 5 bases, leaving 4 bases of the junction unmatched. The CDR3 totals 14 residues. Per the germline V gene, CDR1 is MNHNS and CDR2 is SASEGT. The CDR3 DNA reads TGTGCCAGCAGTTTGACAGGGGTGAATCAGCCCCAGCATTTT. Translation gives CASSLTGVNQPQHF.

V gene TRBV2 combines with J gene TRBJ2-3; 9 positions agree with TRBD1. CDR3 length: 16 residues. Germline CDR1 SNHLY, CDR2 FYNNEI. V lost 4 bases and J lost 0; bases outside the gene matches: 5. CDR3 sequence reads: CASSGDRGFSTDTQYF. The CDR3 coding sequence is TGTGCCAGCAGTGGCGACAGGGGGTTTAGCACAGATACGCAGTATTTT.

This clone was observed a few times. The genes are TRBV5-1 and TRBJ2-2; D is ambiguous. CDR3 size: 14 residues. Germline V gene data show CDR1 as SGHRS and CDR2 as YFSETQ. The V end lost 0 bases, the J end lost 5 bases, and 8 bases lay between the germline ends. CDR3 protein: CASSLGAQTGELFF. CDR3 DNA sequence: TGCGCCAGCAGCTTGGGGGCTCAAACCGGGGAGCTGTTTTTT.

The chain has TRBV27 and TRBJ1-1; 8 nucleotides match TRBD1. This CDR3 is 17 amino acids long. The germline V gene has CDR1 MNHEY and CDR2 SMNVEV (reference sequence). Germline trimming cut 5 bases from V and 5 bases from J; bases unmatched to any gene: 16. CDR3 DNA sequence: TGTGCCAGCAGTCCTGGGACAGGTCAACTATATCCGACTGAAGCTTTCTTT. It translates to CASSPGTGQLYPTEAFF.

V is TRBV19 and J is TRBJ2-1, with D uncertain. Trimming left V 6 bases short and J 4 bases short, with 7 bases between. Germline V gene data show CDR1 as LNHDA and CDR2 as SQIVND (reference sequence). This CDR3 spans 12 amino acids. The CDR3 is CASSLPYNEQFF. CDR3 sequence (DNA): TGTGCCAGTAGCCTCCCTTACAATGAGCAGTTCTTC.

The J gene is TRBJ2-7, the V gene TRBV11-2; D is unresolved. Between the trimmed V and J ends, which lost 0 bases and 3 bases, there was a span of 9 bases. Germline V lookup: CDR1 SGHAT, CDR2 FQNNGV. This CDR3 has 14 amino acids. The CDR3 protein is CASSLELGSYEQYF. The CDR3 region has the DNA TGTGCCAGCAGCTTAGAATTGGGCAGCTACGAGCAGTACTTC.

The J gene is TRBJ2-7, the V gene TRBV19; 10 bases are a match to TRBD1. Germline V gene sequence: CDR1 LNHDA, CDR2 SQIVND (reference sequence). V shed 10 bases, J shed 3 bases, and the junction held 12 bases outside the gene matches. The CDR3 loop spans 15 amino acids. The CDR3 spells CATKTRGTGVYEQYF. The CDR3 nucleotides read TGTGCCACGAAAACGAGGGGGACAGGGGTCTACGAGCAGTACTTC.

This clone was detected once. The V call is TRBV30, the J call TRBJ2-7; TRBD1 aligns across 7 bases. V gave up 1 base and J gave up 4 bases; unmatched junction bases: 4. The germline V gene encodes CDR1 GTSNPN and CDR2 SVGIG (reference sequence). The CDR3 extends over 13 amino acids. The CDR3, as DNA: TGTGCCTGGAGTGCGGGACAGATGTACGAGCAGTACTTC. Amino acids: CAWSAGQMYEQYF.

This clone was detected only once. CDR3 region: CASSEHKRTPTNEKLFF. In DNA, the CDR3 is TGTGCCAGCAGTGAGCACAAAAGGACACCAACTAATGAAAAACTGTTTTTT. The rearrangement links TRBV25-1 to TRBJ1-4; D possibly corresponds to TRBD1 (5 bases). The CDR3 loop spans 17 amino acids. Trimming took 3 bases from V and 0 from J, leaving 14 bases between them. Per the germline V gene, CDR1 is MGHDK and CDR2 is SYGVNS.